This TCR beta chain was sequenced in a study of TIL therapy for anti-PD-1-resistant metastatic lung cancer. Study details: Tumors carried a median 1.5 non-synonymous mutations per megabase.

Worth noting for this clone: Its antigen is not known.

The study, taken as a whole, reports: The baseline peripheral repertoire was partially replaced by infused TIL clonotypes that later decayed. The cohort had more treatment-naive, never-smoker and oncogene-addicted patients than typical.

Germline CDR1 reads SNHLY; CDR2 reads FYNNEI. J gave up 3 bases and V 6 bases, and 9 bases lay outside the gene matches. This CDR3 comprises 15 residues. This was the immunoSEQ v3 assay. Libraries were sequenced to 2 million to 2.5 million read pairs (survey) or about 5-6.5 million (deep). TCRdb keeps only in-frame clones here, not all; method: immunoSEQ multiplex PCR. The table records some 60,000 clones, about 69% of them present only once. Time point denoted: pre-treatment sample, taken before nivolumab and TIL therapy. The rearrangement links TRBV2 to TRBJ1-2; 8 bases map to TRBD1. The material was blood, obtained at baseline. The clonotype originates from a person between 30 and 79 years old with non-small cell lung cancer. The DNA of the CDR3 is TGTGCCAGCAGAATGGACAGGGCGGGGTACTATGGCTACACCTTC. Translation gives CASRMDRAGYYGYTF.